This TCR beta chain is from a study of regulatory T cells in long-lasting Graves disease. As to time point: newly diagnosed GD, antithyroid drugs for less than 3 months. Generation of the TCR library employed RNA extracted from PBMCs. Construction of the TCR beta libraries employed iRepertoire HTBI primers in conjunction with Arm-PCR of CDR3 regions. TCRdb fed the multiplex PCR reads into MiXCR, producing one record per CDR3 protein. The profile shows 550,000 to 600,000 distinct CDR3 sequences, around 15% of them singletons. At least ten counts were recorded for this clonotype. V lost 4 bases and J lost 0, with 16 bases in between. The length of the CDR3 is 16 residues. Per germline, CDR1 LGHDT and CDR2 YNNKEL (reference sequence). These records were also assigned to another study, of T cells in Graves' hyperthyroidism and ophthalmopathy.

Sequencing was performed on peripheral blood mononuclear cells (PBMCs), taken at new diagnosis, from a patient treated with antithyroid drugs. The genes are TRBV3-1 and TRBJ2-7, with D tentatively TRBD2 (5 bases). The TCR originated in a man younger than 35 with Graves disease. The CDR3 sequence is CASSRRGSESSYEQYF. DNA for the CDR3: TGTGCCAGCAGCCGCAGAGGTAGCGAGAGCTCCTACGAGCAGTACTTC.